The next 14 T cell receptor beta chains were all read from a single sample in a study of beta chain features in type 1 diabetes (dated by TCRdb to between 2017 and 2018). No antigens are known for them. The library was prepared using the immunoSEQ multiplex PCR assay. The High Capacity cDNA Reverse Transcription Kit was used to reverse transcribe all of the isolated RNA, meaning that expressed TCRB transcripts were what got sequenced. TCRdb took this table from immuneACCESS and kept in-frame rearrangements with V and J called. Such tables lack part of the clones; where checked against another copy, unresolved V genes explain under half of the gap, and the rest is unexplained. This sample is represented by about 15,000 clones; less than 85% of them were singletons. The top ten clonotypes cover around 0.34% of the sample. Paper-wide results and their limitations: In all four CD4+ subsets, TCRB CDR3 length was moderately but significantly shorter in type 1 diabetes patients.

The sequenced material came from stem cell memory CD4+ T cells from blood. According to the study, the label for this sample's cell subset or site signals: stem cell-like memory CD4+ T cells. The receptors shown here come from a woman aged 18-29 years with type 1 diabetes.

This chain links TRBV6-1 with TRBJ1-4; D may be TRBD1 (6 bases). Germline V gene data show CDR1 as MNHNS and CDR2 as SASEGT. The CDR3 totals 15 residues. Trimming pared 8 bases from V and 0 bases from J, leaving 13 bases between. The CDR3 nucleotides read TGTGCCAGCGGGACAAATCCCACAACTAATGAAAAACTGTTTTTT. Its translation: CASGTNPTTNEKLFF.

A few counts support this clone. The chain is built from TRBV4-2 and TRBJ2-1; D is perhaps TRBD2 (6 bases). Germline CDR1 reads LGHNA; CDR2 reads YNFKEQ. The ends were cut back, 4 bases at V and 2 bases at J, with 18 bases in the middle. This CDR3 comprises 17 residues. The CDR3 DNA reads as TGTGCCAGCAGCCTGTATGCTATGGGGGAGGCCTACAATGAGCAGTTCTTC. Its protein product is CASSLYAMGEAYNEQFF.

This clone has a single count. The genes are TRBV9 and TRBJ1-1; D gene uncertain. The CDR3 runs 15 residues. Germline CDR1 reads SGDLS; CDR2 reads YYNGEE. V was trimmed by 0 bases and J by 3 bases, leaving 12 bases between them. CDR3 sequence reads: CASSVDPGRDTEAFF. CDR3 sequence (DNA): TGTGCCAGCAGCGTAGATCCCGGGCGGGACACTGAAGCTTTCTTT.

V is TRBV4-1 and J is TRBJ2-2; D is undetermined. Germline V gene lookup returns CDR1 MGHRA and CDR2 YSYEKL. Trimming cost V 0 bases and J 5 bases, with 13 bases left between them. CDR3 size: 16 residues. DNA of the CDR3: TGCGCCAGCAGCCAAGATCGGCTAGTTCGGACCGGGGAGCTGTTTTTT. This sequence encodes CASSQDRLVRTGELFF.

The J gene is TRBJ2-1, the V gene TRBV2; 15 bases match TRBD2. The CDR3 contains 15 residues. The germline V gene has CDR1 SNHLY and CDR2 FYNNEI. J gave up 7 bases and V 5 bases, and 3 bases lay outside the gene matches. The CDR3 sequence is CASSRGLAGGNEQFF. The CDR3 nucleotides read TGTGCCAGCAGTAGAGGACTAGCGGGAGGGAATGAGCAGTTCTTC.

The DNA for the CDR3 is TGTGCCTGGAGTGTTGGCCCGTCCTACGAGCAGTACTTC. Its translation: CAWSVGPSYEQYF. The chain couples TRBV30 to TRBJ2-7, with D unresolved. The CDR3 has 13 residues. Germline V CDR1 and CDR2: GTSNPN, SVGIG (reference sequence). Trimming left V 0 bases short and J 1 base short, with 7 bases between.

The chain recombines TRBV28 with TRBJ2-1; TRBD1 agrees at 10 bases. Unmatched junction bases numbered 6, after V lost 1 base and J lost 12 bases. CDR3 size: 14 residues. CDR1 MDHEN and CDR2 SYDVKM come from the germline V gene. In DNA, the CDR3 is TGTGCCAGCAGTTTATCAGGGACAGGGGCGTCGCAGTTCTTC. Translated, it gives CASSLSGTGASQFF.

The chain couples TRBV28 to TRBJ1-2, with 7 bases aligning to TRBD1. V dropped 8 bases and J dropped 8; count of bases not matched to a gene: 8. CDR3 length: 12 residues. Germline-derived CDR1 and CDR2 are MDHEN and SYDVKM. CDR3 nucleotide sequence: TGTGCCAGCCAAACAGGGGCCAGGGGCTACACCTTC. It translates to CASQTGARGYTF.

This clone is a singleton in its sample. This chain uses TRBV27 with TRBJ2-7; TRBD2 agrees at 11 bases. V gave up 4 bases and J gave up 2 bases; unmatched junction bases: 7. CDR1 and CDR2 from the germline V gene are MNHEY and SMNVEV (reference sequence). The CDR3 is made up of 16 amino acids. CDR3 DNA: TGTGCCAGCAGTTCCCGGACTAGCGGGCGTACCTACGAGCAGTACTTC. Protein product: CASSSRTSGRTYEQYF.

This clone showed up just a few times. The J gene is TRBJ2-2, the V gene TRBV11-2; no clear D gene. Looked up from germline, CDR1 is SGHAT and CDR2 is FQNNGV. The V end lost 5 bases, the J end lost 8 bases, and 6 bases lay between the germline ends. This CDR3 has 11 residues. The DNA of the CDR3 is TGTGCCAGCAGCCTATGGGGGGAGCTGTTTTTT. This encodes CASSLWGELFF.

This clone was seen a few times. The V gene is TRBV5-5, the J gene TRBJ2-7; 13 bases agree with TRBD2. This CDR3 contains 15 residues. Germline V gene lookup returns CDR1 SGHKS and CDR2 YYEKEE (reference sequence). J was trimmed by 3 bases and V by 4 bases; bases with no gene match: 4. The chain's CDR3 is CASSPGLAGLYEQYF. The CDR3 nucleotides are TGTGCCAGCAGCCCGGGACTAGCGGGACTCTACGAGCAGTACTTC.

The chain employs TRBV19 and TRBJ2-2; D may be TRBD1 (6 bases). The CDR3 runs 12 residues. Germline CDR1 and CDR2: LNHDA and SQIVND (reference sequence). The CDR3 DNA is TGTGCGACAGGACGGAACACCGGGGAGCTGTTTTTT. Its protein is CATGRNTGELFF.

The genes are TRBV19 and TRBJ2-1; no firm D call. Germline CDR1 and CDR2: LNHDA and SQIVND (reference sequence). The CDR3 runs 15 residues. The V end was cut by 3 bases, the J end by 0 bases, with 9 bases between. The CDR3 DNA reads TGTGCCAGTAGTATCGGTCTATCCTCCTACAATGAGCAGTTCTTC. Translating gives CASSIGLSSYNEQFF.

The rearrangement joins TRBV5-1 to TRBJ1-2; D is unclear. V lost 6 bases to trimming and J lost 3 bases, with 15 bases between them. The CDR3 is 14 residues long. Germline CDR1 SGHRS, CDR2 YFSETQ. Here the CDR3 reads CASIRAPGDYGYTF. The CDR3 region has the DNA TGCGCCAGCATCCGAGCCCCAGGCGACTATGGCTACACCTTC. The full variable domain, its missing parts supplied by reference TRBV5-1 and TRBJ1-2, is KAGVTQTPRYLIKTRGQQVTLSCSPISGHRSVSWYQQTPGQGLQFLFEYFSETQRNKGNFPGRFSGRQFSNSRSEMNVSTLELGDSALYLCASIRAPGDYGYTFGSGTRLTVV.